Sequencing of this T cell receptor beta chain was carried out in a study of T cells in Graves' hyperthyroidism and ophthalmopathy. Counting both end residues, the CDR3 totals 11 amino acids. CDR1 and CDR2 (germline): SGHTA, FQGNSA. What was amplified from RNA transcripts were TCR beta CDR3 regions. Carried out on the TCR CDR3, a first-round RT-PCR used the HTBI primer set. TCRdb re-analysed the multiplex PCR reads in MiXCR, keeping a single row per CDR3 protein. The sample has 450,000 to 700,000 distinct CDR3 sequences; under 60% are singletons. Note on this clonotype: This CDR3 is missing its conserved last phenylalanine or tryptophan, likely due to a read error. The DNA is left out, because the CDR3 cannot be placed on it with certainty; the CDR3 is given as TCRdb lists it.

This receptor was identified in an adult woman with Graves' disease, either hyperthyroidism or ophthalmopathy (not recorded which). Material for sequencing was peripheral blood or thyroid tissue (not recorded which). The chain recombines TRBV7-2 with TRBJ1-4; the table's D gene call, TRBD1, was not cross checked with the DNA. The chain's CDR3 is CASSPSGQLGY.